A single sample is the source of the 20 T cell receptor beta chains below, sequenced in a study of blood T cells in healthy people across ages. A J-beta primer mix and a sample-barcoded 5' primer were used in a second PCR of about 6 to 12 cycles. TCRdb processed the 5' RACE reads anew with MiXCR; each CDR3 protein has one entry. The sample records about 1.6 million distinct CDR3 sequences, about 35% being singletons. The specimen sequenced was blood. These receptors were collected from a woman aged 30 to 39 in good health.

J is TRBJ2-1 and V is TRBV11-3; 9 bases fit TRBD1. Germline CDR1 reads SGHNT; CDR2 reads YENEEA. The CDR3 is 16 amino acids. Trimming cost V 3 bases and J 7 bases; bases outside gene matches: 10. Written as DNA, the CDR3 is TGTGCCAGCAGCTTTGACTCCGGGACAGGGCTGAATGAGCAGTTCTTC. It yields the protein CASSFDSGTGLNEQFF. Complete variable domain (other parts from reference TRBV11-3 and TRBJ2-1): EAGVVQSPRYKIIEKKQPVAFWCNPISGHNTLYWYLQNLGQGPELLIRYENEEAVDDSQLPKDRFSAERLKGVDSTLKIQPAELGDSAVYLCASSFDSGTGLNEQFFGPGTRLTVL.

This chain connects TRBV12-3 or TRBV12-4 to TRBJ2-1, with D perhaps TRBD1 (5 bases). The CDR3 covers 13 residues. V gave up 2 bases and J gave up 9 bases, with 11 bases separating them. The CDR3 coding sequence is TGTGCCAGCAGTTTAAGCAAGGGGATTGAGCAGTTCTTC. Amino acid sequence: CASSLSKGIEQFF.

Only a few counts were recorded for this clonotype. The rearrangement links TRBV27 to TRBJ2-7; 10 nucleotides line up with TRBD1. V shed 5 bases and J 5 bases; nucleotides not matched to a gene: 9. The germline CDR1 and CDR2 sequences are MNHEY and SMNVEV (reference sequence). This CDR3 spans 15 amino acids. The CDR3 protein is CASSLTPGQGHEQYF. The DNA of the CDR3 is TGTGCCAGCAGTCTAACTCCGGGACAGGGGCACGAGCAGTACTTC.

The rearrangement joins TRBV6-1 to TRBJ2-2; 8 positions match TRBD1. V lost 7 bases, J lost 3 bases, and 7 bases stayed unmatched. The CDR3 extends over 15 amino acids. Germline CDR1 MNHNS, CDR2 SASEGT. This CDR3 reads CASKKTGGYTGELFF. In DNA, the CDR3 is TGTGCCAGCAAGAAAACAGGGGGGTACACCGGGGAGCTGTTTTTT.

This clonotype was seen many times. The V gene is TRBV4-2, the J gene TRBJ2-7, with 12 bases aligning to TRBD2. Trimming took 1 base from V and 5 from J; bases not matched to a gene: 9. This CDR3 is built from 17 residues. CDR1 and CDR2 (germline): LGHNA, YNFKEQ. CDR3: CASSQVSASGRVDEQYF. CDR3 in DNA: TGTGCCAGCAGCCAAGTTTCGGCTAGCGGGAGGGTCGACGAGCAGTACTTC.

The chain recombines TRBV11-2 with TRBJ2-1; 9 bases agree with TRBD1. The CDR3 sequence is 17 residues long. V was clipped by 4 bases and J by 0 bases; unmatched bases: 7. The V gene's germline CDR1 is SGHAT and CDR2 FQNNGV. The CDR3 DNA reads TGTGCCAGCAGCTCTCCAGTACAGGGGGCCTCCTACAATGAGCAGTTCTTC. It specifies CASSSPVQGASYNEQFF.

This clonotype was counted a few times. J is TRBJ1-2 and V is TRBV7-9; D ambiguous. Germline CDR1 is SEHNR and CDR2 is FQNEAQ (reference sequence). CDR3 size: 15 residues. V gave up 3 bases and J gave up 1 base, with 12 bases separating them. The CDR3 nucleotides read TGTGCCAGCAGCTTCGACTCGGACTTTAACTATGGCTACACCTTC. Translating gives CASSFDSDFNYGYTF. The variable domain in full, completed from reference TRBV7-9 and TRBJ1-2, reads DTGVSQNPRHKITKRGQNVTFRCDPISEHNRLYWYRQTLGQGPEFLTYFQNEAQLEKSRLLSDRFSAERPKGSFSTLEIQRTEQGDSAMYLCASSFDSDFNYGYTFGSGTRLTVV.

Note on this clonotype: This may arise from a read error, as a much more abundant clone is one base away. This chain joins TRBV12-3 or TRBV12-4 and TRBJ2-1; D gene ambiguous. The CDR3 spans 13 residues. The CDR3 DNA sequence: TGTGCCAGCATCCTGGACCGGTACAATGAGCGGTTCTTC. Translation gives CASILDRYNERFF.

V usage is TRBV6-2 or TRBV6-3 and J usage is TRBJ2-1; TRBD2 might be the D (5 bases). With 6 bases removed from V and 6 bases from J, the gap between germline ends came to 9 bases. Germline CDR1 is MNHEY and CDR2 is SVGEGT. The CDR3 has 12 amino acids. The CDR3 coding sequence is TGTGCCAGCAGCCGCGCGGGCAATGAGCAGTTCTTC. As protein: CASSRAGNEQFF.

This chain links TRBV15 with TRBJ2-7; 8 nucleotides align to TRBD1. Germline-derived CDR1 and CDR2 are LNHNV and YYDKDF (reference sequence). The V gene end was trimmed by 5 bases and the J gene end by 2 bases; junction bases not matched to a gene: 11. The CDR3 spans 16 residues. The DNA of the CDR3 is TGTGCCACCAGCCCAGAGCCGGGACAGGATACCTACGAGCAGTACTTC. Amino acids: CATSPEPGQDTYEQYF. Based on the CDR3 plus reference TRBV15 and TRBJ2-7, the full variable domain is DAMVIQNPRYQVTQFGKPVTLSCSQTLNHNVMYWYQQKSSQAPKLLFHYYDKDFNNEADTPDNFQSRRPNTSFCFLDIRSPGLGDTAMYLCATSPEPGQDTYEQYFGPGTRLTVT.

This clonotype has only a few counts. This chain links TRBV6-6 with TRBJ2-7; D assignment may be TRBD1 or TRBD2 (5 bases each). V lost 7 bases and J 2 bases, leaving 12 bases between the germline ends. This CDR3 has 13 amino acids. The germline V gene encodes CDR1 MNHNY and CDR2 SVGAGI (reference sequence). The CDR3 DNA is TGTGCCAGCACCCGGGGCTCCGCCTACGAGCAGTACTTC. Translation: CASTRGSAYEQYF.

This chain uses TRBV19 with TRBJ1-2; D is possibly TRBD1 (5 bases). Trimming removed 6 bases from V and 4 bases from J, with 12 bases in between. CDR3 length equals 13 residues. Per germline, CDR1 LNHDA and CDR2 SQIVND (reference sequence). Here the CDR3 reads CASRGTVGYGYTF. The DNA of the CDR3 is TGTGCCAGTAGAGGGACCGTGGGCTATGGCTACACCTTC.

V gene TRBV7-9 combines with J gene TRBJ2-1, with TRBD2 identical over 12 bases. CDR3 length: 16 amino acids. V was clipped by 6 bases and J by 6 bases; unmatched bases: 9. Germline V gives CDR1 SEHNR, CDR2 FQNEAQ (reference sequence). This CDR3 is CASRLPGLAGPNEQFF. As DNA, the CDR3 is TGTGCCAGCAGGCTACCCGGACTAGCGGGGCCCAATGAGCAGTTCTTC.

CDR3 protein: CASSPGGAPNYEQYF. CDR3 DNA: TGTGCCAGCAGTCCCGGGGGGGCCCCCAACTACGAGCAGTACTTC. The chain recombines TRBV27 with TRBJ2-7, with TRBD2 matching over 8 bases. This CDR3 has 15 amino acids. Trimming at V came to 5 bases and at J to 3 bases, leaving 9 bases not matched to a gene. Per the germline V gene, CDR1 is MNHEY and CDR2 is SMNVEV (reference sequence).

The chain links TRBV3-1 to TRBJ1-1, with D perhaps matching TRBD1 (5 bases). CDR3 length: 14 residues. Looked up from germline, CDR1 is LGHDT and CDR2 is YNNKEL (reference sequence). Trimming stripped 2 bases from V and 1 base from J, with 8 bases between. Here the CDR3 DNA reads TGTGCCAGCAGCCAAAGGGACCCGAACACTGAAGCTTTCTTT. This encodes CASSQRDPNTEAFF.

This clonotype occurred once. This rearrangement joins TRBV27 to TRBJ2-1; 12 bases line up with TRBD2. Losses at the gene ends were 5 bases for V and 10 bases for J; bases not matched to a gene: 15. The germline V gene has CDR1 MNHEY and CDR2 SMNVEV (reference sequence). The CDR3 length is 17 residues. The CDR3 sequence: CASSMTSGSPGSYEQFF. CDR3 nucleotides: TGTGCCAGCAGTATGACTAGCGGGAGTCCGGGGTCCTACGAGCAGTTCTTC.

This chain uses TRBV24-1 with TRBJ2-3; D gene unclear. Germline-derived CDR1 and CDR2 are KGHDR and SFDVKD. Deletions cut 3 bases from V and 3 bases from J, with 18 bases between. This CDR3 is built from 17 residues. CDR3 amino acids: CATSDSDRRTGTDTQYF. The CDR3 DNA follows: TGTGCCACCAGTGATAGTGACCGACGCACCGGGACAGATACGCAGTATTTT.

The chain is built from TRBV20-1 and TRBJ1-2, with D uncertain. V was shortened by 3 bases and J by 0 bases, with 26 bases between the two germline ends. This CDR3 comprises 19 residues. Per the germline V gene, CDR1 is DFQATT and CDR2 is SNEGSKA (reference sequence). CDR3 protein: CSASFVAGKHLETNYGYTF. In nucleotides, the CDR3 is TGCAGTGCTAGTTTTGTGGCTGGGAAGCATCTGGAGACTAACTATGGCTACACCTTC.

This clonotype was counted only a few times. The rearrangement joins TRBV12-3 or TRBV12-4 to TRBJ1-5, with TRBD1 as a possible D gene (5 bases). This CDR3 comprises 16 residues. The germline V and J ends were trimmed by 5 bases and 8 bases, with 22 bases remaining between them. CDR3 sequence (DNA): TGTGCCAGCAGTCCAGGGTCCTCGTTACAATTGGAGCCCCAGCATTTT. It specifies CASSPGSSLQLEPQHF.

DNA for the CDR3: TGTGCCAGCAGCCTCAGGAGGGCCGGAAGAGAGACCCAGTACTTC. It translates to CASSLRRAGRETQYF. V is TRBV3-1 and J is TRBJ2-5; perhaps TRBD2 as D (6 bases). In germline, CDR1 is LGHDT, CDR2 YNNKEL (reference sequence). The CDR3 is 15 residues long. V gave up 4 bases and J gave up 4 bases, with 16 bases separating them.